These T cell receptor beta chains were read from a single sample in a study of T cells in Graves' hyperthyroidism and ophthalmopathy. TCRdb ran MiXCR on the multiplex PCR reads and lists one entry per CDR3 protein. Counted here are some 650,000 distinct CDR3 sequences, roughly a sixth occurring once; the ten biggest clones make up approximately 3.5%. The source material was blood. These receptors came from a woman in her thirties or forties with Graves' ophthalmopathy. Both conserved end residues are part of each CDR3. A D gene is named only where the DNA matches it firmly. Clone size, where shown, is once, few, many, or a class for clones that have expanded.

clone_size: many
j_call: TRBJ1-2
v_call: TRBV5-5
d_call: NA
cdr3_nt: TGTGCCAGCAGCGGTCAACAGGCTACGGCCTATGGCTACACCTTC
cdr3_aa: CASSGQQATAYGYTF

clone_size: NA
j_call: TRBJ2-5
v_call: TRBV15
d_call: TRBD1
cdr3_nt: TGTGCCACCAGCACGCCGGGACAGGGGGCGCGTGAGACCCAGTACTTC
cdr3_aa: CATSTPGQGARETQYF

clone_size: few
j_call: TRBJ1-6
v_call: TRBV6-2/TRBV6-3
d_call: NA
cdr3_nt: TGTGCCAGCAGTTCACCATTCCGGGACCTAATGTCTCCCCTCCACTTT
cdr3_aa: CASSSPFRDLMSPLHF

clone_size: many
j_call: TRBJ2-2
v_call: TRBV2
d_call: NA
cdr3_nt: TGTGCCAGCAGTGTAGTGCCTCCGAACACCGGGGAGCTGTTTTTT
cdr3_aa: CASSVVPPNTGELFF

clone_size: many
j_call: TRBJ2-7
v_call: TRBV12-3/TRBV12-4
d_call: NA
cdr3_nt: TGTGCCAGCAGTTTACCGAAGGGCCTCGGGAACTACGAGCAGTACTTC
cdr3_aa: CASSLPKGLGNYEQYF

clone_size: few
j_call: TRBJ2-5
v_call: TRBV7-2
d_call: TRBD2
cdr3_nt: TGTGCCAGCAGCCGAACTAGCGGGGGAGGACAGAAGACCCAGTACTTC
cdr3_aa: CASSRTSGGGQKTQYF

clone_size: many
j_call: TRBJ2-5
v_call: TRBV18
d_call: NA
cdr3_nt: TGTGCCAGCTCACCACCGACCGGGTCCCAAGAGACCCAGTACTTC
cdr3_aa: CASSPPTGSQETQYF

clone_size: NA
j_call: TRBJ2-3
v_call: TRBV28
d_call: TRBD2
cdr3_nt: TGTGCCACCAGTTCCCCGACTAGCGGGAGAGGCTCCCCACGGTATTTT
cdr3_aa: CATSSPTSGRGSPRYF

clone_size: NA
j_call: TRBJ2-3
v_call: TRBV7-9
d_call: NA
cdr3_nt: TGTGCCAGCAGCCCGGACTTACCTAGCACAGATACGCAGTATTTT
cdr3_aa: CASSPDLPSTDTQYF

clone_size: NA
j_call: TRBJ2-6
v_call: TRBV7-9
d_call: NA
cdr3_nt: TGTGCCAGCAGCTTAGCGCATAAGGGTATCTCTGGGGCCAACGTCCTGACTTTC
cdr3_aa: CASSLAHKGISGANVLTF

clone_size: few
j_call: TRBJ1-2
v_call: TRBV20-1
d_call: NA
cdr3_nt: TGCAGGGCGGACGAGGGGGACTATGGCTACACCTTC
cdr3_aa: CRADEGDYGYTF

clone_size: many
j_call: TRBJ2-7
v_call: TRBV28
d_call: TRBD1
cdr3_nt: TGTGCCAGCAGGACAGGGGGCTCCTACGAGCAGTACTTC
cdr3_aa: CASRTGGSYEQYF

clone_size: NA
j_call: TRBJ1-1
v_call: TRBV19
d_call: NA
cdr3_nt: TGTGCCAGTAGTATGGGCAGGAACACTGAAGCTTTCTTT
cdr3_aa: CASSMGRNTEAFF

clone_size: many
j_call: TRBJ1-6
v_call: TRBV2
d_call: NA
cdr3_nt: TGTGCCAGCAGGACGGGAACGATGGGTTCACCCCTCCACTTT
cdr3_aa: CASRTGTMGSPLHF

clone_size: many
j_call: TRBJ2-2
v_call: TRBV11-1
d_call: NA
cdr3_nt: TGTGCCAGCAGCCCGGGACACAACACCGGGGAGCTGTTTTTT
cdr3_aa: CASSPGHNTGELFF

clone_size: many
j_call: TRBJ2-3
v_call: TRBV6-1
d_call: TRBD2
cdr3_nt: TGTGCCAGCAGCACCCTTAGCGGGAGGCTCACAGATACGCAGTATTTT
cdr3_aa: CASSTLSGRLTDTQYF

clone_size: many
j_call: TRBJ1-2
v_call: TRBV7-2
d_call: TRBD1
cdr3_nt: TGTGCCAGCAGCTTAGAATTGGGACAGAAAAATCGGGGCTACACCTTC
cdr3_aa: CASSLELGQKNRGYTF